The clone carrying this T cell receptor beta chain was seen only a few times. The TCRbeta library incorporated unique molecular identifiers. MiXCR was run by TCRdb on the PCR reads, yielding one entry per CDR3 protein. The sample consists of a few hundred thousand distinct CDR3 sequences, 9% to 12% of them appearing once. The source of the sample is a study of T-cell reconstitution after alpha-beta-depleted transplantation in children. The TCR comes from a human donor who donated a stem cell graft to a child with acute lymphoblastic leukemia. Sequenced material: PBMCs from the stem cell graft donor, taken from the stem cell graft.

The CDR3 DNA follows: TGTGCCAGCATGAGGATGCGAACTAGCGAGGACAATGAGCAGTTCTTC. Amino acids: CASMRMRTSEDNEQFF. The chain couples TRBV2 to TRBJ2-1, with 7 bases fitting TRBD2. V gave up 7 bases and J gave up 5 bases; unmatched junction bases: 14. The CDR3 loop spans 16 amino acids. The germline V gene has CDR1 SNHLY and CDR2 FYNNEI.